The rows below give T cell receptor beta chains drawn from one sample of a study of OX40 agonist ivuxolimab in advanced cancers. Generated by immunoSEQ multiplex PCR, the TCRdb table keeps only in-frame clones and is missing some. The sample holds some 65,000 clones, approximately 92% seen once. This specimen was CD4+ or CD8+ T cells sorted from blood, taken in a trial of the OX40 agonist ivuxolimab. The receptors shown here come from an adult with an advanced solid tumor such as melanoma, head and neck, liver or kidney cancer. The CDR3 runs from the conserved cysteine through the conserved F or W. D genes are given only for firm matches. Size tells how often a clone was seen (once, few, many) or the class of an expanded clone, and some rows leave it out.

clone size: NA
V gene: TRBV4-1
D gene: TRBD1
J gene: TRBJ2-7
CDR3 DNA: TGCGCCAGCAGCCCGGGACAGGGCTTCGAGCAGTACTTC
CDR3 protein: CASSPGQGFEQYF

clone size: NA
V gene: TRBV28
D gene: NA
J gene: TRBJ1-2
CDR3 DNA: TGTGCCAGCCGCGGCCTGAGTGGCTACACCTTC
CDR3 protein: CASRGLSGYTF

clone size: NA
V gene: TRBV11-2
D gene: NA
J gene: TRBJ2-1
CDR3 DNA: TGTGCCAGCAGCGCAGCGCTGTCCTACAATGAGCAGTTCTTC
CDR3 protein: CASSAALSYNEQFF

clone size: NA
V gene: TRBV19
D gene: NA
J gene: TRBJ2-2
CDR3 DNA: TGTGCCAGTAGTATCGCAGACACCGGCGGGGAGCTGTTTTTT
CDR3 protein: CASSIADTGGELFF

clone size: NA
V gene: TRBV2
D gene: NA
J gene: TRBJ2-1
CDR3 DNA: TGTGCCAGCAGTGAATTTAACTACAATGAGCAGTTCTTC
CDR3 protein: CASSEFNYNEQFF

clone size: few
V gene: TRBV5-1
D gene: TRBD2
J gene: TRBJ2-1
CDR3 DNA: TGCGCCAGCAGCTTGGGCGGGGGGGCCTACAATGAGCAGTTCTTC
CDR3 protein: CASSLGGGAYNEQFF

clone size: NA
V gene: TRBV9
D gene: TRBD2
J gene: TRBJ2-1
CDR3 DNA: TGTGCCAGCAGCGTAGGAGCGGGAGGGGACGAGCAGTTCTTC
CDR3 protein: CASSVGAGGDEQFF

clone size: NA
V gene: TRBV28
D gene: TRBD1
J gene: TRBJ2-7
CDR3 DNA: TGTACTTCTGCTGCCGGGACAGCCTCCTACGAGCAGTACTTC
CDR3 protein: CTSAAGTASYEQYF

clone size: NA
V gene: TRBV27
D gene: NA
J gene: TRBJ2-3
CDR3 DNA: TGTGCCAGCAGTTTACGGATAAAATCAACAGATACGCAGTATTTT
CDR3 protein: CASSLRIKSTDTQYF

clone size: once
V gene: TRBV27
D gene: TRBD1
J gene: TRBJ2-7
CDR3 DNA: TGTGCCAGCAGTTCCAGGACAGGGAACTCCTACGAGCAGTACTTC
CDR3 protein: CASSSRTGNSYEQYF

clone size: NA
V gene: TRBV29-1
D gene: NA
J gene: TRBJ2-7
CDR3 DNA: TGCAGCGTTGAAGGTGGTAACGAGCAGTACTTC
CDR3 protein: CSVEGGNEQYF

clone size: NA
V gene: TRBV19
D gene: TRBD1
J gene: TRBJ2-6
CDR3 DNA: TGTGCCAGTAGTACCCTGGCGGGACAGGGGCTCTCTGGGGCCAACGTCCTGACTTTC
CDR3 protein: CASSTLAGQGLSGANVLTF

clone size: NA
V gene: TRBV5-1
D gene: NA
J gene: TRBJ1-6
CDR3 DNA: TGCGCCAGCCGGACGGGCGACTCCTATAATTCACCCCTCCACTTT
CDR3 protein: CASRTGDSYNSPLHF

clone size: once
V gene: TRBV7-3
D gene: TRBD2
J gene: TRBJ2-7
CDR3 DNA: TGTGCCAGCAGCTTAATGCGGGAGCTGAGCTACGAGCAGTACTTC
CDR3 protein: CASSLMRELSYEQYF

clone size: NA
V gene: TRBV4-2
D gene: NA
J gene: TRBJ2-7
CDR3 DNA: TGTGCCAGCAGCCAAGAGGGGGACGGCTCCTACGAGCAGTACTTC
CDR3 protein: CASSQEGDGSYEQYF